Listed below are T cell receptor beta chains from one sample, sequenced in a study of CD8 T cells in ankylosing spondylitis. A single record per CDR3 protein comes from TCRdb applying MiXCR to the 5' RACE reads. Of about 750,000 distinct CDR3 sequences in the sample, around 19% were seen once. The sequencing sample was made of blood, either unsorted or a sorted T cell fraction (not recorded which). These receptors originate from a male donor with ankylosing spondylitis. Both conserved end residues are part of each CDR3. The D gene is left open where the match is weak. Size values are once, few and many counts, or a class for expanded clones, and some rows have none.

j_call: TRBJ2-1; d_call: TRBD2; cdr3_length: 15; clone_size: -; v_call: TRBV5-1; cdr3_aa: CASRGGGAFYNEQFF; cdr3_nt: TGCGCCAGCAGGGGCGGGGGGGCTTTCTACAATGAGCAGTTCTTC
j_call: TRBJ1-6; d_call: TRBD1; cdr3_length: 14; clone_size: few; v_call: TRBV5-5; cdr3_aa: CASTPAGGNSPLHF; cdr3_nt: TGTGCCAGCACCCCGGCAGGGGGTAATTCACCCCTCCACTTT
j_call: TRBJ1-4; d_call: -; cdr3_length: 15; clone_size: few; v_call: TRBV7-2; cdr3_aa: CASSLSGRGDEKLFF; cdr3_nt: TGTGCCAGCAGCTTGTCTGGCAGGGGAGATGAAAAACTGTTTTTT
j_call: TRBJ1-2; d_call: -; cdr3_length: 14; clone_size: few; v_call: TRBV3-1; cdr3_aa: CASSQVEVSYGYTF; cdr3_nt: TGTGCCAGCAGCCAAGTGGAGGTCTCCTATGGCTACACCTTC
j_call: TRBJ2-7; d_call: TRBD1; cdr3_length: 20; clone_size: -; v_call: TRBV5-1; cdr3_aa: CASSLRRDRGAGSPPYEQYF; cdr3_nt: TGCGCCAGCAGCTTGAGGCGAGACAGGGGCGCGGGTAGCCCTCCCTACGAGCAGTACTTC
j_call: TRBJ2-1; d_call: -; cdr3_length: 13; clone_size: few; v_call: TRBV27; cdr3_aa: CASSSLLVNEQFF; cdr3_nt: TGTGCCAGCAGTTCCCTTTTAGTGAATGAGCAGTTCTTC
j_call: TRBJ1-4; d_call: -; cdr3_length: 16; clone_size: few; v_call: TRBV18; cdr3_aa: CASSPRRDTTNEKLFF; cdr3_nt: TGTGCCAGCTCACCCCGGAGGGATACAACTAATGAAAAACTGTTTTTT
j_call: TRBJ2-3; d_call: TRBD1; cdr3_length: 15; clone_size: -; v_call: TRBV27; cdr3_aa: CASSLMDRVRDTQYF; cdr3_nt: TGTGCCAGCAGTTTAATGGACAGGGTTAGAGATACGCAGTATTTT
j_call: TRBJ1-2; d_call: -; cdr3_length: 13; clone_size: -; v_call: TRBV7-6; cdr3_aa: CASSPDQGGGYTF; cdr3_nt: TGTGCCAGCAGCCCAGATCAGGGAGGAGGCTACACCTTC
j_call: TRBJ1-2; d_call: -; cdr3_length: 16; clone_size: -; v_call: TRBV4-1; cdr3_aa: CASSQVERQRNYGYTF; cdr3_nt: TGCGCCAGCAGCCAAGTGGAGCGACAGCGTAACTATGGCTACACCTTC
j_call: TRBJ1-1; d_call: -; cdr3_length: 16; clone_size: -; v_call: TRBV27; cdr3_aa: CASRPPSPGKDTEAFF; cdr3_nt: TGTGCCAGCAGGCCTCCTTCCCCGGGCAAGGACACTGAAGCTTTCTTT
j_call: TRBJ2-1; d_call: -; cdr3_length: 15; clone_size: many; v_call: TRBV11-1; cdr3_aa: CASSLEWKGYNEQFF; cdr3_nt: TGTGCCAGCAGCTTAGAGTGGAAGGGTTACAATGAGCAGTTCTTC
j_call: TRBJ2-3; d_call: -; cdr3_length: 17; clone_size: -; v_call: TRBV27; cdr3_aa: CASSLGGSGFESDTQYF; cdr3_nt: TGTGCCAGCAGTTTAGGTGGCTCGGGGTTTGAATCAGATACGCAGTATTTT
j_call: TRBJ1-1; d_call: TRBD1; cdr3_length: 16; clone_size: -; v_call: TRBV4-1; cdr3_aa: CASSFQQGAENTEAFF; cdr3_nt: TGCGCCAGCAGCTTTCAACAGGGGGCGGAGAACACTGAAGCTTTCTTT
j_call: TRBJ2-3; d_call: TRBD2; cdr3_length: 16; clone_size: -; v_call: TRBV6-5; cdr3_aa: CASSSKRGGYTDTQYF; cdr3_nt: TGTGCCAGCAGTTCCAAACGGGGGGGCTACACAGATACGCAGTATTTT
j_call: TRBJ2-1; d_call: -; cdr3_length: 12; clone_size: few; v_call: TRBV2; cdr3_aa: CASSRGVMEQFF; cdr3_nt: TGTGCCAGCAGTAGAGGCGTTATGGAGCAGTTCTTC
j_call: TRBJ1-5; d_call: TRBD1; cdr3_length: 12; clone_size: -; v_call: TRBV12-3/TRBV12-4; cdr3_aa: CASIRGQGPQHF; cdr3_nt: TGTGCCAGCATCCGGGGACAGGGACCCCAGCATTTT